A selection of T cell receptor beta chains follows, all from one sample in a study of T cell responses to AZD1222 COVID-19 vaccine. Assay: immunoSEQ multiplex PCR; the TCRdb copy retains only in-frame clones and omits some. The sample shows approximately 100,000 clones, around nine tenths of them seen only once. Sequences were derived from peripheral blood, sampled 28 days after the second AZD1222 dose. These receptors all come from an adult who received the AZD1222 COVID-19 vaccine. CDR3s include the opening cysteine and the closing phenylalanine or tryptophan. Fields, in order: CDR3 length, V gene, D gene, J gene, clone size, CDR3 DNA, CDR3 protein. D genes are given only for firm matches. Not every row has a clone size; where given, it reads once, few, many or a size class.

cdr3_length: 16
v_call: TRBV27
d_call: NA
j_call: TRBJ1-1
clone_size: NA
cdr3_nt: TGTGCCAGCAGTTTAAAAGAGGTGGGAGGTAACACTGAAGCTTTCTTT
cdr3_aa: CASSLKEVGGNTEAFF

cdr3_length: 16
v_call: TRBV11-1
d_call: TRBD1
j_call: TRBJ1-1
clone_size: NA
cdr3_nt: TGTGCCAGCAGACCCGGGACAGGGTACTCGAACACTGAAGCTTTCTTT
cdr3_aa: CASRPGTGYSNTEAFF

cdr3_length: 23
v_call: TRBV27
d_call: TRBD2
j_call: TRBJ2-1
clone_size: once
cdr3_nt: TGTGCCAGCAGTCGTATCTATCAACTCGGGACTAGCGGGAGTCTGGATCCCTACAATGAGCAGTTCTTC
cdr3_aa: CASSRIYQLGTSGSLDPYNEQFF

cdr3_length: 13
v_call: TRBV2
d_call: NA
j_call: TRBJ1-5
clone_size: once
cdr3_nt: TGTGCCAGCAGAACGTATAGCAATCAGCCCCAGCATTTT
cdr3_aa: CASRTYSNQPQHF

cdr3_length: 15
v_call: TRBV7-9
d_call: TRBD1
j_call: TRBJ1-2
clone_size: NA
cdr3_nt: TGTGCCAGCAGCAGCGTCGGACAGGCTGACTATGGCTACACCTTC
cdr3_aa: CASSSVGQADYGYTF

cdr3_length: 17
v_call: TRBV7-9
d_call: NA
j_call: TRBJ1-1
clone_size: NA
cdr3_nt: TGTGCCAGCAGCTTAGATTTAGGTGGAAGCCTGAACACTGAAGCTTTCTTT
cdr3_aa: CASSLDLGGSLNTEAFF

cdr3_length: 22
v_call: TRBV21-1
d_call: NA
j_call: TRBJ2-3
clone_size: NA
cdr3_nt: TGTGCCAGCAGCAAAGGGGGTCCCGTCCTGTTGAGGGGCAGGGAAGAGACAGATACGCAGTATTTT
cdr3_aa: CASSKGGPVLLRGREETDTQYF

cdr3_length: 12
v_call: TRBV10-3
d_call: TRBD1
j_call: TRBJ2-7
clone_size: NA
cdr3_nt: TGTGCCATCTCCACAGGGGGCTACGAGCAGTACTTC
cdr3_aa: CAISTGGYEQYF

cdr3_length: 13
v_call: TRBV19
d_call: NA
j_call: TRBJ2-5
clone_size: NA
cdr3_nt: TGTGCCAGTAGTATGGCGGGGCCAGAGACCCAGTACTTC
cdr3_aa: CASSMAGPETQYF

cdr3_length: 14
v_call: TRBV5-6
d_call: NA
j_call: TRBJ1-2
clone_size: once
cdr3_nt: TGTGCCAGCAGCCAGGGGAGGGCAGGGGAGCGCCCCAACTTC
cdr3_aa: CASSQGRAGERPNF